A single sample gave rise to the 3 T cell receptor beta chains below, sequenced in a study of shared clonotypes between healthy human individuals. Generated by immunoSEQ multiplex PCR, the TCRdb table keeps only in-frame clones and is missing some. The data show over a million clones, roughly 96% seen once. Sequencing was carried out using naive CD4+ T cells sorted from blood. Subset described: CD45RA+ positively selected. All receptors come from a man aged 25 to 40 in good health.

The chain links TRBV4-2 to TRBJ2-1, with 7 bases matching TRBD2. CDR1 is LGHNA and CDR2 is YNFKEQ in the germline V gene. V was clipped by 0 bases and J by 6 bases; unmatched bases: 8. The CDR3 has 16 amino acids. In DNA, the CDR3 is TGTGCCAGCAGCCAAGACTTAGCGGGTATTCCCAATGAGCAGTTCTTC. It yields the protein CASSQDLAGIPNEQFF.

The chain employs TRBV7-2 and TRBJ1-4; D is unclear. V gave up 2 bases and J gave up 2 bases, with 9 bases separating them. The germline V gene encodes CDR1 SGHTA and CDR2 FQGNSA. The CDR3 runs to 15 residues. The CDR3 DNA reads as TGTGCCAGCAGCTTATCGGGAGGGACTAATGAAAAACTGTTTTTT. Protein sequence: CASSLSGGTNEKLFF.

The genes are TRBV28 and TRBJ2-3; 9 nucleotides align to TRBD2. The CDR3 is 12 amino acids. Losses at the gene ends were 8 bases for V and 6 bases for J; bases not matched to a gene: 3. In germline, CDR1 is MDHEN, CDR2 SYDVKM. The CDR3 sequence: CASGAGGDTQYF. The DNA for the CDR3 is TGTGCCAGCGGAGCGGGAGGTGATACGCAGTATTTT.